This T cell receptor (beta chain) was sequenced in a study of blood T cell repertoires in COVID-19. TCRdb's table, derived via immunoSEQ multiplex PCR, lists solely in-frame clones and lacks some. The sample yields roughly 160,000 clones, approximately 80% seen once. V was clipped by 1 base and J by 1 base; unmatched bases: 4. The CDR3 is 15 amino acids. The germline CDR1 and CDR2 sequences are SGHVS and FNYEAQ. The sequence was obtained from a woman aged 60-75 years with acute or convalescent COVID-19. V and J are TRBV7-6 and TRBJ2-7, with 7 bases fitting TRBD1. The source material was peripheral blood. The DNA for the CDR3 is TGTGCCAGCAGCTTAGGGGCAGGGGGTTCCTACGAGCAGTACTTC. Protein product: CASSLGAGGSYEQYF.